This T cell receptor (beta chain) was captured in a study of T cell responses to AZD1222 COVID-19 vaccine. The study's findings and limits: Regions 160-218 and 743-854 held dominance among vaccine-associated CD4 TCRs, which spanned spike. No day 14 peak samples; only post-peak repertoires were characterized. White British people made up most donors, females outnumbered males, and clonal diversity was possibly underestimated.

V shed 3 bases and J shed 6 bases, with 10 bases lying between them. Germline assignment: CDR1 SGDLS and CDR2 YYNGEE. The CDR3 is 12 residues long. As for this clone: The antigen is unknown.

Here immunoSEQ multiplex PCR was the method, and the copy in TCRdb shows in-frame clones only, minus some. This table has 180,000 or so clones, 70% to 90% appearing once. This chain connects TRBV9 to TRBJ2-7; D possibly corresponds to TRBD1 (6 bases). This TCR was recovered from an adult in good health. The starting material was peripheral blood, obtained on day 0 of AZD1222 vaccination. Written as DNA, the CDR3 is TGTGCCAGCAGCGGGCAGGGGCCCGAGCAGTACTTC. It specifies CASSGQGPEQYF.